The 24 T cell receptor beta chains reported below all come from one sample, sequenced in a study of high-grade serous ovarian cancer treatment subgroups. The assay was immunoSEQ multiplex PCR, and TCRdb's table has in-frame clones only and misses some. The sample yields about 660 clones, approximately 72% seen once. Tumor tissue was taken before any definitive surgery or chemotherapy was given. Material: tumor tissue. These receptors were taken from a human donor with high-grade serous ovarian cancer.

This chain uses TRBV11-1 with TRBJ1-1; D unclear. Germline loops: CDR1 SGHAT, CDR2 FQDESV (reference sequence). This CDR3 has 13 residues. The V gene lost 2 bases and the J gene lost 4 bases, with 8 bases spanning the gap. The CDR3 spells CASSLLGRTEAFF. The CDR3 region has the DNA TGTGCCAGCAGCTTACTCGGGCGCACTGAAGCTTTCTTT. Full variable domain (remainder filled in from reference TRBV11-1 and TRBJ1-1): EAEVAQSPRYKITEKSQAVAFWCDPISGHATLYWYRQILGQGPELLVQFQDESVVDDSQLPKDRFSAERLKGVDSTLKIQPAELGDSAMYLCASSLLGRTEAFFGQGTRLTVV.

The chain links TRBV25-1 to TRBJ1-1, with D hard to call. CDR1 and CDR2 (germline): MGHDK, SYGVNS. The CDR3 runs to 15 residues. V lost 3 bases and J lost 4, with 15 bases in between. CDR3 sequence reads: CASSDPTEGSTEAFF. The CDR3 coding sequence is TGTGCCAGCAGTGACCCCACCGAGGGATCCACTGAAGCTTTCTTT.

This clone appeared a few times. The V call is TRBV19, the J call TRBJ1-1; 8 bases align to TRBD1. Germline V gene sequence: CDR1 LNHDA, CDR2 SQIVND (reference sequence). Losses at the gene ends were 7 bases for V and 1 base for J; bases not matched to a gene: 5. The CDR3 has 14 residues. The chain's CDR3 is CASTMGQANTEAFF. The CDR3 DNA follows: TGTGCCAGTACCATGGGACAGGCGAACACTGAAGCTTTCTTT.

The gene calls are TRBV14 and TRBJ2-2; D may correspond to TRBD1 or TRBD2 (5 bases each). The CDR3 extends over 14 amino acids. V lost 6 bases and J 7 bases, leaving 15 bases between the germline ends. The germline CDR1 and CDR2 sequences are SGHDN and FVKESK. The CDR3 reads CASSLPFGGGELFF. The CDR3 bases are TGTGCCAGCAGTCTCCCCTTTGGGGGCGGGGAGCTGTTTTTT.

The chain uses TRBV19 and TRBJ1-1; perhaps TRBD1 as D (6 bases). The CDR3 is made up of 13 amino acids. Trimming removed 6 bases at V and 3 bases at J, with 11 bases between. Germline CDR1 is LNHDA and CDR2 is SQIVND (reference sequence). The CDR3 region has the DNA TGTGCCAGTAGCCCAGGGGTTTACACTGAAGCTTTCTTT. It codes for CASSPGVYTEAFF.

The chain carries TRBV6-5 and TRBJ2-5; 8 bases align to TRBD2. CDR1 is MNHEY and CDR2 is SVGAGI in the germline V gene. The CDR3 is 13 residues long. V shed 4 bases and J 4 bases; nucleotides not matched to a gene: 2. CDR3 bases: TGTGCCAGCAGTTCTCTAGCGGGAGAGACCCAGTACTTC. Translated: CASSSLAGETQYF.

Relative to its sample, this clone is large. The chain employs TRBV7-9 and TRBJ1-4, with 8 bases identical to TRBD1. The CDR3 has 17 residues. V dropped 3 bases and J dropped 0; count of bases not matched to a gene: 6. Germline V gives CDR1 SEHNR, CDR2 FQNEAQ (reference sequence). In DNA, the CDR3 is TGTGCCAGCAGCTTGACAGGGGCCGTTGCAACTAATGAAAAACTGTTTTTT. Protein product: CASSLTGAVATNEKLFF.

This clone occurred a few times. The chain links TRBV6-5 to TRBJ1-2, with D uncertain. Germline CDR1 MNHEY, CDR2 SVGAGI. The CDR3 runs to 14 residues. V shed 0 bases and J shed 8 bases, with 13 bases lying between them. DNA of the CDR3: TGTGCCAGCAGTTACTCGGGCGGGAGAGGAGGCTACACCTTC. Its translation: CASSYSGGRGGYTF.

The chain recombines TRBV5-1 with TRBJ1-4; D uncertain. The germline V and J ends were trimmed by 4 bases and 7 bases, with 11 bases remaining between them. This CDR3 has 13 residues. Germline CDR1 and CDR2: SGHRS and YFSETQ. CDR3 amino acids: CASSPEWGEKLFF. The CDR3 DNA reads as TGCGCCAGCAGCCCGGAATGGGGTGAAAAACTGTTTTTT.

The rearrangement joins TRBV10-1 to TRBJ1-2; 12 positions match TRBD1. CDR1 and CDR2 (germline): WNHNN, SYGVQD (reference sequence). The trim removed 6 bases at V and 5 bases at J, leaving 10 bases unmatched. This CDR3 has 16 residues. CDR3 bases: TGCGCCAGCAGAACCGGGACAGGGGGCCTATTTTATGGCTACACCTTC. Its translation: CASRTGTGGLFYGYTF.

V usage is TRBV6-4 and J usage is TRBJ2-1; 9 bases align to TRBD1. The ends lost 2 bases at V and 14 bases at J; junction bases unmatched: 10. CDR1 MRHNA and CDR2 SNTAGT come from the germline V gene. This CDR3 has 14 amino acids. CDR3 sequence reads: CASSDHPGQGRKFF. For the CDR3, the DNA is TGTGCCAGCAGTGACCACCCCGGACAGGGGCGAAAGTTCTTC.

This clone has just a few counts. This rearrangement joins TRBV6-6 to TRBJ2-7; tentatively, D is TRBD1 (6 bases). This CDR3 is 15 amino acids long. Trimming stripped 6 bases from V and 1 base from J, with 16 bases between. Germline V gene sequence: CDR1 MNHNY, CDR2 SVGAGI (reference sequence). The CDR3 DNA reads as TGTGCCAGCAGCTTCCTTGGGGGCACTTCCTACGAGCAGTACTTC. Amino acids: CASSFLGGTSYEQYF.

The V gene is TRBV2, the J gene TRBJ2-3, with 7 nucleotides matching TRBD2. Germline CDR1 is SNHLY and CDR2 is FYNNEI. The CDR3 consists of 14 residues. V shed 6 bases, J shed 4 bases, and the junction held 7 bases outside the gene matches. The CDR3, as DNA: TGTGCCAGCAGGAGGGGCGGGAGCTCAGATACGCAGTATTTT. This gives the protein CASRRGGSSDTQYF. The full variable domain, rest sourced from reference TRBV2 and TRBJ2-3, is EPEVTQTPSHQVTQMGQEVILRCVPISNHLYFYWYRQILGQKVEFLVSFYNNEISEKSEIFDDQFSVERPDGSNFTLKIRSTKLEDSAMYFCASRRGGSSDTQYFGPGTRLTVL.

J is TRBJ2-1 and V is TRBV27; 10 nucleotides align to TRBD1. Trimming cost V 6 bases and J 8 bases; bases outside gene matches: 10. The length of the CDR3 is 15 residues. The V gene's germline CDR1 is MNHEY and CDR2 SMNVEV (reference sequence). CDR3 nucleotide sequence: TGTGCCAGCAGCCTAGACAGGGGGCGCATGGATGAGCAGTTCTTC. Encoded protein: CASSLDRGRMDEQFF.

The chain recombines TRBV5-4 with TRBJ2-1; 9 bases match TRBD2. Germline CDR1 SGHNT, CDR2 YYREEE (reference sequence). Trimming cost V 4 bases and J 0 bases; bases outside gene matches: 2. The CDR3 has 15 residues. CDR3 region: CASSLAGRSYNEQFF. In DNA form, the CDR3 reads TGTGCCAGCAGCCTAGCGGGACGCTCCTACAATGAGCAGTTCTTC.

The V call is TRBV6-5, the J call TRBJ2-1, with TRBD2 identical over 7 bases. The CDR3 covers 15 residues. V lost 4 bases to trimming and J lost 6 bases; unmatched junction nucleotides: 9. Germline V gives CDR1 MNHEY, CDR2 SVGAGI. The CDR3 sequence is CASSFGLEGVNEQFF. The CDR3 DNA is TGTGCCAGCAGTTTCGGACTAGAGGGTGTCAATGAGCAGTTCTTC.

The chain recombines TRBV4-1 with TRBJ1-1, with D tentatively TRBD1 (6 bases). The CDR3 sequence is 17 residues long. The V end was cut by 0 bases, the J end by 4 bases, with 18 bases between. Germline CDR1 is MGHRA and CDR2 is YSYEKL. CDR3 protein: CASSQERLGALGTEAFF. The CDR3 nucleotides read TGCGCCAGCAGCCAAGAGAGATTGGGGGCCCTTGGCACTGAAGCTTTCTTT.

V is TRBV4-1 and J is TRBJ2-1; no clear D. CDR3 size: 18 residues. From germline, CDR1 is MGHRA and CDR2 YSYEKL. Deletions cut 0 bases from V and 0 bases from J, with 15 bases between. The CDR3 coding sequence is TGCGCCAGCAGCCAAGAGGTCCCTCGTGGCGCCTCCTACAATGAGCAGTTCTTC. It encodes CASSQEVPRGASYNEQFF.

The chain uses TRBV11-1 and TRBJ2-7, with TRBD2 identical over 9 bases. Unmatched junction bases numbered 16, after V lost 5 bases and J lost 5 bases. This CDR3 is built from 17 residues. The V gene's germline CDR1 is SGHAT and CDR2 FQDESV (reference sequence). The CDR3 bases are TGTGCCAGCAGCAAGAGGGGGACTAGCCTATCGGTAAACGAGCAGTACTTC. Residues: CASSKRGTSLSVNEQYF.

The chain couples TRBV6-6 to TRBJ1-5; D not resolved. V was shortened by 0 bases and J by 4 bases, with 7 bases between the two germline ends. Germline V gene lookup returns CDR1 MNHNY and CDR2 SVGAGI (reference sequence). This CDR3 region has 14 residues. The CDR3 spells CASSYSGGNQPQHF. DNA of the CDR3: TGTGCCAGCAGTTACTCGGGCGGTAATCAGCCCCAGCATTTT.

The chain couples TRBV9 to TRBJ2-6; D not resolved. V shed 4 bases and J shed 4 bases, with 9 bases lying between them. CDR1 and CDR2 from the germline V gene are SGDLS and YYNGEE. This CDR3 has 14 amino acids. The CDR3 loop is CASSSAGGANVLTF. DNA for the CDR3: TGTGCCAGCAGCTCCGCCGGGGGGGCCAACGTCCTGACTTTC. Together with reference TRBV9 and TRBJ2-6, the CDR3 gives the full variable domain: DSGVTQTPKHLITATGQRVTLRCSPRSGDLSVYWYQQSLDQGLQFLIQYYNGEERAKGNILERFSAQQFPDLHSELNLSSLELGDSALYFCASSSAGGANVLTFGAGSRLTVL.

V is TRBV4-1 and J is TRBJ2-1; no clear D gene. The length of the CDR3 is 16 residues. Trimming took 0 bases from V and 0 from J, leaving 9 bases between them. The V gene's germline CDR1 is MGHRA and CDR2 YSYEKL. The CDR3 bases are TGCGCCAGCAGCCAAGATAGGCAGAGCTCCTACAATGAGCAGTTCTTC. Translated: CASSQDRQSSYNEQFF.

The chain employs TRBV7-2 and TRBJ2-1; 9 nucleotides match TRBD2. The CDR3 contains 16 residues. Germline CDR1 reads SGHTA; CDR2 reads FQGNSA. V was clipped by 5 bases and J by 8 bases; unmatched bases: 13. The DNA for the CDR3 is TGTGCCAGCAGCCTGCGACTAGCGGCACCGGAGGATGAGCAGTTCTTC. It translates to CASSLRLAAPEDEQFF.

The chain employs TRBV4-3 and TRBJ2-1, with D perhaps matching TRBD2 (6 bases). CDR1 and CDR2 from the germline V gene are LGHNA and YSLEER. Trimming left V 4 bases short and J 1 base short, with 17 bases between. The CDR3 runs to 17 residues. CDR3 nucleotide sequence: TGCGCCAGCAGCCTCGGGTACGGGGAGGTGTCCTACAATGAGCAGTTCTTC. This codes for CASSLGYGEVSYNEQFF.